The 26 T cell receptor beta chains reported below all come from one sample, sequenced in a study of CD8 T cells in ankylosing spondylitis (dated by TCRdb to about 2017). The library was produced with 5' RACE. Sequenced on an Illumina HiSeq 2500. TCRdb reran the public reads through fastp at Q25 and MiXCR, keeping productive beta chains. Each CDR3 protein gets just one entry, which takes the most common genes and DNA from the rows behind it. The sample has about 350,000 distinct CDR3 sequences on record, about 20% of them singletons. Together, the top ten hold about 12% of the sample. The sample consisted of blood, either unsorted or a sorted T cell fraction (not recorded which). These receptors were taken from a male donor with ankylosing spondylitis or in good health (not recorded which).

This rearrangement joins TRBV3-1 to TRBJ2-5, with D possibly TRBD1 on 5 matching bases. Trimming pared 0 bases from V and 4 bases from J, leaving 12 bases between. Germline V gives CDR1 LGHDT, CDR2 YNNKEL (reference sequence). CDR3 length equals 15 residues. The CDR3: CASSQEARVVETQYF. CDR3 bases: TGTGCCAGCAGCCAAGAGGCCAGGGTAGTAGAGACCCAGTACTTC.

J is TRBJ2-2 and V is TRBV6-1; TRBD1 aligns across 7 bases. This CDR3 contains 17 residues. With V trimmed by 5 bases and J by 0 bases, 9 bases remained unmatched. CDR1 MNHNS and CDR2 SASEGT come from the germline V gene. DNA of the CDR3: TGTGCCAGCAGTATCGGACAGGCACAACCGAACACCGGGGAGCTGTTTTTT. Amino acids: CASSIGQAQPNTGELFF.

The rearrangement uses TRBV7-8 and TRBJ1-6; D call uncertain. The V end lost 0 bases, the J end lost 14 bases, and 11 bases lay between the germline ends. The CDR3 is 13 residues long. Germline loops: CDR1 SGHVS, CDR2 FQNEAQ. DNA for the CDR3: TGTGCCAGCAGCTTAGCGGAAGGGATTTCCCTCCACTTT. Encoded protein: CASSLAEGISLHF.

This clonotype was recorded a few times. The CDR3 carries no conserved terminal phenylalanine or tryptophan, so it likely arises from a read error. Because the CDR3's place on the DNA is in doubt, the DNA is left out and the CDR3 is given as listed by TCRdb. The rearrangement uses TRBV12-5 and TRBJ1-1; the table calls TRBD1, which could not be checked here. From its first to its last residue, the CDR3 has 12 amino acids. Germline V gene sequence: CDR1 LGHNT, CDR2 FRNRAP. CDR3 loop: CASADQGLGAII.

This clonotype showed up just a few times. The chain recombines TRBV2 with TRBJ2-7; TRBD1 agrees at 9 bases. With 3 bases clipped from V and 6 bases from J, the junction kept 3 bases outside the gene matches. The CDR3 has 13 residues. The germline gives CDR1 SNHLY, CDR2 FYNNEI. CDR3 sequence: CASSDTGGREQYF. The CDR3 DNA follows: TGTGCCAGCAGTGATACAGGGGGCCGCGAGCAGTACTTC.

The gene calls are TRBV30 and TRBJ2-7, with D unclear. Germline V lookup: CDR1 GTSNPN, CDR2 SVGIG (reference sequence). Between the trimmed V and J ends, which lost 3 bases and 4 bases, there was a span of 7 bases. The CDR3 runs to 11 residues. This CDR3 reads CAWSLAYEQYF. The CDR3 DNA is TGTGCCTGGAGCCTGGCTTACGAGCAGTACTTC.

The chain has TRBV20-1 and TRBJ2-5; D is unresolved. V was pared by 1 base and J by 7 bases, with 7 bases between. The CDR3 runs 11 residues. Germline V CDR1 and CDR2: DFQATT, SNEGSKA (reference sequence). Written as DNA, the CDR3 is TGCAGTGCTAGAGCGTGGGGGACCCAGTACTTC. Encoded protein: CSARAWGTQYF.

This clonotype was recorded a few times. This chain links TRBV5-1 with TRBJ2-5, with no clear D. This CDR3 region has 13 residues. V lost 0 bases to trimming and J lost 5 bases, with 8 bases between them. From germline, CDR1 is SGHRS and CDR2 YFSETQ. The CDR3 protein is CASSLVRWETQYF. The CDR3 DNA follows: TGCGCCAGCAGCTTGGTGAGGTGGGAGACCCAGTACTTC.

The chain couples TRBV2 to TRBJ2-1; weak D call: TRBD2 (6 bases). V was cut by 4 bases and J by 3 bases, with 16 bases left in between. Germline V gene sequence: CDR1 SNHLY, CDR2 FYNNEI. The CDR3 loop spans 16 amino acids. Here the CDR3 DNA reads TGTGCCAGCAGTGCTGCCGGGGGTAGCGGCTACAATGAGCAGTTCTTC. Protein sequence: CASSAAGGSGYNEQFF.

This chain connects TRBV11-2 to TRBJ2-5, with TRBD2 matching over 8 bases. The CDR3 contains 15 residues. Germline V gene sequence: CDR1 SGHAT, CDR2 FQNNGV. Trimming removed 5 bases from V and 2 bases from J; junction bases left unmatched: 7. For the CDR3, the DNA is TGTGCCAGCAGCCCTCTTAGCGGGGTACAAGAGACCCAGTACTTC. Residues: CASSPLSGVQETQYF. The full variable domain, completed using reference TRBV11-2 and TRBJ2-5, is EAGVAQSPRYKIIEKRQSVAFWCNPISGHATLYWYQQILGQGPKLLIQFQNNGVVDDSQLPKDRFSAERLKGVDSTLKIQPAKLEDSAVYLCASSPLSGVQETQYFGPGTRLLVL.

At least ten counts were recorded for this clonotype. The chain joins TRBV12-3 or TRBV12-4 to TRBJ1-2; D not resolved. The V gene lost 1 base and the J gene lost 1 base, with 7 bases spanning the gap. CDR3 length: 14 residues. This chain's CDR3 is CASSLVGVNYGYTF. The CDR3 bases are TGTGCCAGCAGTTTAGTTGGGGTTAACTATGGCTACACCTTC.

This clonotype was observed a handful of times. This rearrangement joins TRBV5-1 to TRBJ2-7; D possibly corresponds to TRBD2 (6 bases). The CDR3 spans 15 residues. The germline V gene encodes CDR1 SGHRS and CDR2 YFSETQ. V gave up 4 bases and J gave up 0 bases, with 14 bases separating them. CDR3: CASSPLALSSYEQYF. The DNA of the CDR3 is TGCGCCAGCAGCCCTCTAGCGCTTTCCTCCTACGAGCAGTACTTC. Full variable domain (remainder filled in from reference TRBV5-1 and TRBJ2-7): KAGVTQTPRYLIKTRGQQVTLSCSPISGHRSVSWYQQTPGQGLQFLFEYFSETQRNKGNFPGRFSGRQFSNSRSEMNVSTLELGDSALYLCASSPLALSSYEQYFGPGTRLTVT.

This chain connects TRBV27 to TRBJ1-4; D is possibly TRBD1 (6 bases). There are 15 residues in the CDR3. Germline V CDR1 and CDR2: MNHEY, SMNVEV (reference sequence). Trimming removed 5 bases from V and 6 bases from J, with 16 bases in between. The CDR3 sequence is CASSRQGGGHEKLFF. In DNA form, the CDR3 reads TGTGCCAGCAGTCGTCAAGGGGGGGGACATGAAAAACTGTTTTTT.

This clonotype was detected ten times or more. V usage is TRBV12-3 or TRBV12-4 and J usage is TRBJ2-3, with 7 bases lining up with TRBD2. After removal of 10 bases from V and 4 bases from J, the junction contained 17 bases not matched to a gene. The length of the CDR3 is 16 residues. The CDR3 region is CATAGGSGEEADTQYF. CDR3 coding DNA: TGTGCCACGGCCGGGGGGAGCGGGGAGGAGGCAGATACGCAGTATTTT.

This clonotype was detected many times. The chain carries TRBV10-3 and TRBJ2-1; 8 bases map to TRBD2. The CDR3 runs 14 residues. V lost 4 bases, J lost 9 bases, and 8 bases stayed unmatched. Germline V lookup: CDR1 ENHRY, CDR2 SYGVKD. The CDR3 DNA is TGTGCCATCAGTGGCGCAACGGGGGGGGTTGAGCAGTTCTTC. Its protein product is CAISGATGGVEQFF.

The chain recombines TRBV4-1 with TRBJ2-7; TRBD2 matches 7 bases. CDR1 is MGHRA and CDR2 is YSYEKL in the germline V gene. Trimming removed 0 bases from V and 4 bases from J; junction bases left unmatched: 6. The length of the CDR3 is 15 residues. As DNA, the CDR3 is TGCGCCAGCAGCCAAGAGTCGGTTAGCGGGTACGAGCAGTACTTC. Encoded protein: CASSQESVSGYEQYF.

CDR3 DNA sequence: TGTGCCAGCTCACCACGAGGAACCGACTACGAGCAGTACTTC. Its protein is CASSPRGTDYEQYF. The gene calls are TRBV18 and TRBJ2-7; D unresolved. CDR1 and CDR2 (germline): KGHSH, LQKENI. The V end was cut by 1 base, the J end by 3 bases, with 10 bases between. The CDR3 is 14 amino acids.

V and J are TRBV5-1 and TRBJ1-4; 7 nucleotides align to TRBD1. Germline lookup yields CDR1 SGHRS and CDR2 YFSETQ. This CDR3 is 15 amino acids long. V shed 0 bases and J 8 bases; nucleotides not matched to a gene: 7. The CDR3 protein is CASSLESGGPEKLFF. In DNA form, the CDR3 reads TGCGCCAGCAGCTTGGAATCAGGGGGTCCGGAAAAACTGTTTTTT.

This clonotype appeared a few times. This chain connects TRBV7-3 to TRBJ2-3; D unresolved. CDR1 SGHTA and CDR2 FQGTGA come from the germline V gene. Trimming removed 5 bases from V and 0 bases from J, with 12 bases in between. The CDR3 has 15 residues. CDR3 sequence reads: CASSAWGSSTDTQYF. CDR3 coding DNA: TGTGCCAGCAGCGCATGGGGTTCTAGCACAGATACGCAGTATTTT. The whole variable domain, remainder taken from reference TRBV7-3 and TRBJ2-3, is GAGVSQTPSNKVTEKGKYVELRCDPISGHTALYWYRQSLGQGPEFLIYFQGTGAADDSGLPNDRFFAVRPEGSVSTLKIQRTERGDSAVYLCASSAWGSSTDTQYFGPGTRLTVL.

The V gene is TRBV7-2, the J gene TRBJ2-1, with 11 bases aligning to TRBD1. CDR3 length equals 14 residues. CDR1 SGHTA and CDR2 FQGNSA come from the germline V gene. The V gene end was trimmed by 8 bases and the J gene end by 9 bases; junction bases not matched to a gene: 9. The CDR3 here is CASGQGAVGVEQFF. For the CDR3, the DNA is TGTGCCAGCGGACAGGGGGCGGTCGGTGTTGAGCAGTTCTTC.

The rearrangement joins TRBV15 to TRBJ1-6; D is undetermined. The CDR3 runs 12 residues. V lost 4 bases to trimming and J lost 10 bases, with 8 bases between them. Per the germline V gene, CDR1 is LNHNV and CDR2 is YYDKDF (reference sequence). The CDR3 loop is CATSMTPSPLHF. The CDR3 nucleotides are TGTGCCACCAGCATGACTCCGTCACCCCTCCACTTT.

This clonotype has more than one count but fewer than ten. The J gene is TRBJ2-3, the V gene TRBV7-9; maybe TRBD1 (7 bases). The germline V gene has CDR1 SEHNR and CDR2 FQNEAQ (reference sequence). V shed 5 bases and J shed 4 bases, with 13 bases lying between them. The CDR3 runs to 14 residues. This CDR3 is CASSRRDRPDTQYF. The CDR3 DNA follows: TGTGCCAGCAGCCGGCGGGACAGACCAGATACGCAGTATTTT.

The chain has TRBV12-3 or TRBV12-4 and TRBJ2-2, with D perhaps TRBD1 (5 bases). V lost 6 bases to trimming and J lost 0 bases, with 17 bases between them. CDR3 length: 17 amino acids. The CDR3 loop reads CASSTISRGTNTGELFF. The DNA for the CDR3 is TGTGCCAGCAGCACTATCAGTAGGGGTACGAACACCGGGGAGCTGTTTTTT.

The chain uses TRBV2 and TRBJ2-7; no definite D call. Germline V lookup: CDR1 SNHLY, CDR2 FYNNEI. The V and J ends lost 7 bases and 4 bases respectively, with 11 bases between them. The CDR3 consists of 12 residues. The CDR3 DNA sequence: TGTGCCAGCACCGCTAGTGGGTACGAGCAGTACTTC. Translation: CASTASGYEQYF.

This clonotype was seen more than once but under ten times. The V call is TRBV27, the J call TRBJ2-2; D unclear. V lost 2 bases and J 4 bases, leaving 8 bases between the germline ends. This CDR3 has 14 amino acids. The germline V gene encodes CDR1 MNHEY and CDR2 SMNVEV (reference sequence). As DNA, the CDR3 is TGTGCCAGCAGTTTAAGTGGGCGCACCGGGGAGCTGTTTTTT. As protein: CASSLSGRTGELFF.

In its sample, this clonotype was seen many times. J is TRBJ2-1 and V is TRBV29-1; 11 bases map to TRBD2. The CDR3 is 17 residues long. Germline V gene data show CDR1 as SQVTM and CDR2 as ANQGSEA. Germline trimming cut 0 bases from V and 6 bases from J; bases unmatched to any gene: 10. The CDR3: CSVEDPGTSGQSNEQFF. Here the CDR3 DNA reads TGCAGCGTTGAAGACCCGGGGACTAGCGGTCAAAGCAATGAGCAGTTCTTC.